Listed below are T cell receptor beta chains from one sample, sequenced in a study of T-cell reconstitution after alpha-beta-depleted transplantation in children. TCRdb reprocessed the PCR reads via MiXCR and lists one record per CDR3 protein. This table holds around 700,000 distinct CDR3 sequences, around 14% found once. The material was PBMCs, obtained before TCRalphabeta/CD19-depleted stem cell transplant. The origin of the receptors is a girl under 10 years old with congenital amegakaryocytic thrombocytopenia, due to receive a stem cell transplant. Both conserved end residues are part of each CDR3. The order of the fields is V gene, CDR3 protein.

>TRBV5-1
CASSLGPTGTDTQYF
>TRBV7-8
CASSLGLAAGQETQYF
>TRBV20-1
CSARAIGEGIYGYTF
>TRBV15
CATSRVESYEQYF
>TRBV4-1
CASSQGRLSPIYEQYF
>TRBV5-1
CASSLGQLAVDYGYTF
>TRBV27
CASSLGLGLNEQFF
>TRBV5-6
CASSLTGQGGNQPRHF
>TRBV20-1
CSARGVATETQYF
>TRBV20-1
CSARHGTAKLGEQYF
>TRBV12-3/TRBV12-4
CASSSDSTEQYF
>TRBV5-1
CASSFETDLLDEQYF
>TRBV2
CATVTSGRPTNEQFF
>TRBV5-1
CASSGGPDYEQYF
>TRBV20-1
CSALKASPEQYF
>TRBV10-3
CAISESGTGAGNEQFF
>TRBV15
CATRVHNEQFF
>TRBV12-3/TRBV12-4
CASSNGQGHSYNEQFF
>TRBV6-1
CASSGLGQGSDTQYF
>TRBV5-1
CASSLWGSGNDIYF
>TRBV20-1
CSAETGHNQPQHF
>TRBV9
CASSVLAGAFEQFF
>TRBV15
CATSRDLISGRASNEQFF
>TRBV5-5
CASSKEGRTYTEAFF
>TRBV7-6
CASSPSRDRTYEQYF
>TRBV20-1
CSARGGFETQYF
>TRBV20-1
CSASLHWGENSGRPRFNEQFF
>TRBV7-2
CASSTGQGLYQETQYF
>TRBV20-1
CSAPQPTDGFSNQPQHF
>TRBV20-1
CSARDHVATGGPYGYTF
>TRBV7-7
CASSATATTDTQYF
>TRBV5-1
CASSPTGQANTGELFF
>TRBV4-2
CASSQGTRRSQPQHF
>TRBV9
CASSERGRVTDTQYF
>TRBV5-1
CASSSRDRYYGYTF
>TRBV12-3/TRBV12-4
CASRRTGGLQPQHF
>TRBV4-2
CASSQIPGVGGSSYEQYF
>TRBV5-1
CASPIEYNEQFF
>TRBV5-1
CASSLGRTGGKETQYF
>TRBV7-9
CASSHDRSGNTIYF
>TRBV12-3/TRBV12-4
CASSLLAGGVHHYEQYF
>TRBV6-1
CASSPGQINSPLHF